The entry below gives a single TCR beta chain sequence along with its context. The CDR3 is 13 amino acids. V gave up 6 bases and J gave up 2 bases, with 11 bases separating them. Looked up from germline, CDR1 is SGHRS and CDR2 is YFSETQ. No patient escaped relapse after autologous stem cell transplantation, and brentuximab vedotin exposure varied. Negative selection with magnetic separation was used to purify CD4+ T cells from thawed PBMCs. TCRdb's table, derived via immunoSEQ multiplex PCR, lists solely in-frame clones and lacks some. The sample contains tens of thousands of clones, roughly 90% of which appear only once. The source of the sample is a study of PD-1 blockade in classical Hodgkin lymphoma.

The sequencing used CD4+ T cells from blood, collected at baseline. The receptor was isolated from a human donor with classical Hodgkin lymphoma. The V and J genes are TRBV5-1 and TRBJ1-2, with D uncertain. The chain's CDR3 is CASMGGENYGYTF. CDR3 coding DNA: TGCGCCAGCATGGGTGGGGAGAACTATGGCTACACCTTC.